The 9 T cell receptor beta chains presented below share a single source sample, sequenced in a study of shared clonotypes between healthy human individuals. The table came from immunoSEQ multiplex PCR; TCRdb's copy has only in-frame clones and leaves some out. The sample shows approximately 2.5 million clones, approximately 94% of them seen only once. The sample was naive CD4+ T cells from PBMCs. Specified subset: CD45RA+ positively selected. These receptors were taken from a man younger than 30 in good health. Some clones in this sample may be carry-over from other donors' samples.

V gene TRBV7-3 combines with J gene TRBJ1-1; no definite D call. This CDR3 region has 15 residues. The germline V gene encodes CDR1 SGHTA and CDR2 FQGTGA. V was trimmed by 1 base and J by 0 bases, leaving 9 bases between them. As DNA, the CDR3 is TGTGCCAGCAGCTTAATGGGCAACATGAACACTGAAGCTTTCTTT. Its protein is CASSLMGNMNTEAFF.

The rearrangement links TRBV9 to TRBJ2-1; 7 nucleotides align to TRBD1. This CDR3 has 15 amino acids. V was pared by 3 bases and J by 4 bases, with 7 bases of the junction left unmatched. Germline-derived CDR1 and CDR2 are SGDLS and YYNGEE. Here the CDR3 DNA reads TGTGCCAGCAGCGCCTCCGGGACAGCATACAATGAGCAGTTCTTC. Translation gives CASSASGTAYNEQFF.

This rearrangement joins TRBV2 to TRBJ1-6; 8 nucleotides match TRBD1. V lost 7 bases to trimming and J lost 14 bases; unmatched junction nucleotides: 10. This CDR3 comprises 13 residues. CDR1 and CDR2 (germline): SNHLY, FYNNEI. The CDR3 region has the DNA TGTGCCAGCACCGGACAGGGAATAGGTGCCCTCCACTTT. Amino acid sequence: CASTGQGIGALHF.

This chain connects TRBV27 to TRBJ2-1; 12 positions match TRBD2. Germline V CDR1 and CDR2: MNHEY, SMNVEV (reference sequence). Losses at the gene ends were 2 bases for V and 6 bases for J; bases not matched to a gene: 2. The CDR3 has 15 residues. The CDR3 reads CASSLGTSGRNEQFF. The CDR3 DNA sequence: TGTGCCAGCAGTTTAGGGACTAGCGGGCGCAATGAGCAGTTCTTC.

The chain couples TRBV18 to TRBJ1-5, with a possible D match to TRBD1 (5 bases). In germline, CDR1 is KGHSH, CDR2 LQKENI. The CDR3 is made up of 16 amino acids. Trimming cost V 3 bases and J 7 bases, with 19 bases left between them. This CDR3 is CASSPSSGGVKQPQHF. The CDR3 region has the DNA TGTGCCAGCTCACCGAGCTCAGGAGGGGTTAAGCAGCCCCAGCATTTT.

Remarks on this clone: This same CDR3 is encoded by further DNA sequences in the sample. The chain links TRBV27 to TRBJ2-1; D uncertain. The length of the CDR3 is 13 residues. Looked up from germline, CDR1 is MNHEY and CDR2 is SMNVEV (reference sequence). Trimming removed 5 bases at V and 2 bases at J, with 7 bases between. The CDR3 DNA reads TGTGCCAGCAGTCCACCGCCCTACAATGAGCAGTTCTTC. Its protein product is CASSPPPYNEQFF.

This rearrangement joins TRBV11-3 to TRBJ2-5; 13 bases match TRBD2. The CDR3 extends over 15 amino acids. V gave up 5 bases and J gave up 5 bases; unmatched junction bases: 5. Germline V gene lookup returns CDR1 SGHNT and CDR2 YENEEA. Here the CDR3 DNA reads TGTGCCAGCAGCACCGGGACTAGCGGGATTGAGACCCAGTACTTC. As protein: CASSTGTSGIETQYF.

CDR3 residues: CASSQEGTTQPYNEQFF. Written as DNA, the CDR3 is TGCGCCAGCAGCCAAGAAGGCACGACCCAACCCTACAATGAGCAGTTCTTC. The chain recombines TRBV4-3 with TRBJ2-1; no clear D. Trimming took off 0 bases at V and 2 bases at J, with 14 bases between the two ends. CDR1 LGHNA and CDR2 YSLEER come from the germline V gene. The CDR3 is 17 residues long.

The chain is built from TRBV5-6 and TRBJ2-5; perhaps TRBD1 as D (5 bases). V was trimmed by 1 base and J by 3 bases, leaving 7 bases between them. The CDR3 covers 13 residues. Per the germline V gene, CDR1 is SGHDT and CDR2 is YYEEEE. The chain's CDR3 is CASSLIREETQYF. In nucleotides, the CDR3 is TGTGCCAGCAGCTTGATCAGGGAAGAGACCCAGTACTTC. The full variable domain, with the rest looked up from reference TRBV5-6 and TRBJ2-5, is DAGVTQSPTHLIKTRGQQVTLRCSPKSGHDTVSWYQQALGQGPQFIFQYYEEEERQRGNFPDRFSGHQFPNYSSELNVNALLLGDSALYLCASSLIREETQYFGPGTRLLVL.